The 21 T cell receptor beta chains in this list originate from one sample, sequenced in a study of identical twins. TCRdb fed the 5' RACE reads into MiXCR, producing one record per CDR3 protein. The table shows around 530,000 distinct CDR3 sequences, with roughly 15% occurring only once. The sample was also linked to a second study, of yellow fever vaccine responses in identical twins.

Input material: CD4+ T cells sorted from blood. The receptor set was obtained from a young woman in good health.

At least ten counts were recorded for this clonotype. This chain connects TRBV4-1 to TRBJ2-7; the D gene could be TRBD1 or TRBD2 (5 bases each). V was pared by 5 bases and J by 0 bases, with 14 bases between. CDR3 length: 15 residues. The germline CDR1 and CDR2 sequences are MGHRA and YSYEKL. This CDR3 reads CASSKGSGNSYEQYF. The CDR3 coding sequence is TGCGCCAGCAGCAAGGGGTCGGGAAACTCCTACGAGCAGTACTTC.

The chain is built from TRBV23-1 and TRBJ2-7; 8 bases fit TRBD2. TRBV23-1 falls under the ORF class, with uncertain function. CDR3 length equals 13 residues. Trimming cost V 6 bases and J 3 bases; bases outside gene matches: 4. This CDR3 is CASRERGLYEQYF. In DNA form, the CDR3 reads TGCGCCAGCAGAGAGCGGGGGCTCTACGAGCAGTACTTC.

The CDR3 DNA reads as TGTGCTAGTGGTGCCCCGGGGGGCACTGAAGCTTTCTTT. This gives the protein CASGAPGGTEAFF. The chain couples TRBV12-5 to TRBJ1-1; weak D call: TRBD1 (5 bases). This CDR3 contains 13 residues. Germline lookup yields CDR1 LGHNT and CDR2 FRNRAP. With 5 bases removed from V and 4 bases from J, the gap between germline ends came to 11 bases.

This clonotype occurred a few times. This chain links TRBV7-3 with TRBJ2-1, with a weak D call TRBD1 (6 bases). CDR1 is SGHTA, CDR2 FQGTGA, per germline. V lost 4 bases and J 9 bases, leaving 16 bases between the germline ends. The length of the CDR3 is 14 residues. This CDR3 is CASSSMGVGGEQFF. DNA of the CDR3: TGTGCCAGCAGCTCGATGGGGGTAGGGGGTGAGCAGTTCTTC.

The chain links TRBV5-6 to TRBJ2-3; TRBD2 might be the D (6 bases). CDR1 is SGHDT, CDR2 YYEEEE, per germline. This CDR3 is built from 16 residues. V was pared by 0 bases and J by 5 bases, with 16 bases between. The CDR3 sequence: CASSLALARSEDTQYF. The DNA of the CDR3 is TGTGCCAGCAGCTTGGCACTAGCCCGGTCGGAAGATACGCAGTATTTT.

This clonotype has just a few counts. The chain joins TRBV3-1 to TRBJ2-1, with unresolved D. CDR3 size: 14 residues. Per the germline V gene, CDR1 is LGHDT and CDR2 is YNNKEL (reference sequence). V shed 8 bases and J shed 7 bases, with 18 bases lying between them. The DNA of the CDR3 is TGTGCCAGCTCAAAGAAGGGCGGAAAAAATGAGCAGTTCTTC. Amino acids: CASSKKGGKNEQFF.

V and J are TRBV5-1 and TRBJ2-2, with TRBD1 identical over 12 bases. The trim removed 4 bases at V and 4 bases at J, leaving 8 bases unmatched. This CDR3 comprises 17 residues. Germline CDR1 SGHRS, CDR2 YFSETQ. The CDR3 reads CASSPGTGGGSTGELFF. The CDR3 nucleotides are TGCGCCAGCAGCCCCGGGACAGGGGGCGGGAGCACCGGGGAGCTGTTTTTT.

This clonotype has only a few counts. This chain connects TRBV15 to TRBJ1-6, with 9 nucleotides matching TRBD1. The V gene's germline CDR1 is LNHNV and CDR2 YYDKDF (reference sequence). CDR3 length: 17 residues. Trimming at V came to 0 bases and at J to 7 bases, leaving 7 bases not matched to a gene. For the CDR3, the DNA is TGTGCCACCAGCAGAGATGGGACAGGGCGGGGGAATTCACCCCTCCACTTT. It is translated as CATSRDGTGRGNSPLHF. The variable domain in full, completed from reference TRBV15 and TRBJ1-6, reads DAMVIQNPRYQVTQFGKPVTLSCSQTLNHNVMYWYQQKSSQAPKLLFHYYDKDFNNEADTPDNFQSRRPNTSFCFLDIRSPGLGDTAMYLCATSRDGTGRGNSPLHFGNGTRLTVT.

This sequence joins TRBV6-6 and TRBJ1-5, with D perhaps TRBD1 (6 bases). Deletions cut 7 bases from V and 1 base from J, with 8 bases between. This CDR3 contains 13 residues. In germline, CDR1 is MNHNY, CDR2 SVGAGI (reference sequence). The CDR3 DNA follows: TGTGCCAGCAACCAGGGGAGCAATCAGCCCCAGCATTTT. This gives the protein CASNQGSNQPQHF.

This clonotype was counted only a few times. CDR3: CASIEGPYYQPQHF. CDR3 sequence (DNA): TGTGCCAGCATAGAAGGTCCATACTATCAGCCCCAGCATTTT. The J gene is TRBJ1-5, the V gene TRBV6-1; no definite D call. V lost 7 bases to trimming and J lost 5 bases, with 15 bases between them. The CDR3 extends over 14 amino acids. Germline CDR1 MNHNS, CDR2 SASEGT.

V and J are TRBV29-1 and TRBJ1-5, with a possible D match to TRBD1 (6 bases). Germline V gene data show CDR1 as SQVTM and CDR2 as ANQGSEA. Trimming shortened V by 4 bases and J by 1 base, and 8 bases separated the two germline ends. The CDR3 runs 13 residues. CDR3 protein: CSVVGGSNQPQHF. The CDR3, as DNA: TGCAGCGTTGTAGGGGGAAGCAATCAGCCCCAGCATTTT. The complete variable domain, with remaining parts taken from reference TRBV29-1 and TRBJ1-5, reads SAVISQKPSRDICQRGTSLTIQCQVDSQVTMMFWYRQQPGQSLTLIATANQGSEATYESGFVIDKFPISRPNLTFSTLTVSNMSPEDSSIYLCSVVGGSNQPQHFGDGTRLSIL.

This clonotype was seen more than once but under ten times. The gene calls are TRBV19 and TRBJ2-1, with unresolved D. V lost 3 bases and J lost 6, with 6 bases in between. Germline lookup yields CDR1 LNHDA and CDR2 SQIVND (reference sequence). The CDR3 runs to 12 residues. In DNA, the CDR3 is TGTGCCAGTAGTATGGGTTTCAATGAGCAGTTCTTC. Protein sequence: CASSMGFNEQFF.

The rearrangement uses TRBV6-4 and TRBJ1-1; maybe TRBD1 (6 bases). The CDR3 has 11 residues. Deletions cut 7 bases from V and 8 bases from J, with 11 bases between. Germline CDR1 and CDR2: MRHNA and SNTAGT. The CDR3 DNA follows: TGTGCCAGCATGGGGGGGGCAGAAGCTTTCTTT. It codes for CASMGGAEAFF.

This sequence joins TRBV2 and TRBJ2-4; 12 nucleotides line up with TRBD2. The germline V gene has CDR1 SNHLY and CDR2 FYNNEI. This CDR3 spans 14 amino acids. Trimming at V came to 6 bases and at J to 8 bases, leaving 5 bases not matched to a gene. The CDR3 loop is CASRLTSGGYIQYF. Written as DNA, the CDR3 is TGTGCCAGCAGGCTGACTAGCGGGGGTTACATTCAGTACTTC.

This rearrangement joins TRBV9 to TRBJ2-1; 8 nucleotides match TRBD2. V trimming: 0 bases; J trimming: 9 bases; junction bases outside the gene matches: 11. The CDR3 loop spans 16 amino acids. Germline CDR1 is SGDLS and CDR2 is YYNGEE. The CDR3 sequence is CASSVGAGVAGSEQFF. In DNA, the CDR3 is TGTGCCAGCAGCGTAGGGGCGGGGGTAGCGGGAAGTGAGCAGTTCTTC. The full variable domain, its missing parts supplied by reference TRBV9 and TRBJ2-1, is DSGVTQTPKHLITATGQRVTLRCSPRSGDLSVYWYQQSLDQGLQFLIQYYNGEERAKGNILERFSAQQFPDLHSELNLSSLELGDSALYFCASSVGAGVAGSEQFFGPGTRLTVL.

V gene TRBV20-1 combines with J gene TRBJ2-3; unclear D gene. V was shortened by 3 bases and J by 9 bases, with 13 bases between the two germline ends. CDR3 size: 12 residues. The germline CDR1 and CDR2 sequences are DFQATT and SNEGSKA (reference sequence). CDR3 sequence reads: CSASIGLGTQYF. CDR3 DNA: TGCAGTGCTAGTATCGGTTTGGGGACGCAGTATTTT.

This chain links TRBV20-1 with TRBJ2-5; 7 bases map to TRBD2. The germline V gene has CDR1 DFQATT and CDR2 SNEGSKA (reference sequence). The junction had 13 bases not matched to a gene; V was cut back by 7 bases and J by 5 bases. The CDR3 consists of 14 residues. CDR3 in amino acids: CSVTRGGVEETQYF. As DNA, the CDR3 is TGCAGTGTTACCCGGGGAGGGGTCGAGGAGACCCAGTACTTC.

The chain is built from TRBV24-1 and TRBJ2-1; TRBD2 matches 9 bases. This CDR3 comprises 11 residues. Germline CDR1 and CDR2: KGHDR and SFDVKD. J lost 9 bases, V lost 10 bases, and 3 bases had no gene match. Here the CDR3 reads CATRGGSEQFF. CDR3 coding DNA: TGTGCCACGCGGGGGGGCAGTGAGCAGTTCTTC.

This clonotype was counted ten times or more. This chain joins TRBV5-1 and TRBJ1-5; D gene ambiguous. Germline V CDR1 and CDR2: SGHRS, YFSETQ. CDR3 length: 14 residues. Trimming left V 0 bases short and J 9 bases short, with 13 bases between. As DNA, the CDR3 is TGCGCCAGCAGCTTGGAAGGGCAACCCTGGCCCCAGCATTTT. Translating it yields CASSLEGQPWPQHF. Looking up the rest from reference TRBV5-1 and TRBJ1-5 gives the full variable domain: KAGVTQTPRYLIKTRGQQVTLSCSPISGHRSVSWYQQTPGQGLQFLFEYFSETQRNKGNFPGRFSGRQFSNSRSEMNVSTLELGDSALYLCASSLEGQPWPQHFGDGTRLSIL.

This clonotype came up a few times. The chain joins TRBV11-1 to TRBJ2-3; 13 bases line up with TRBD2. V dropped 1 base and J dropped 2; count of bases not matched to a gene: 6. CDR1 and CDR2 (germline): SGHAT, FQDESV (reference sequence). This CDR3 region has 18 residues. This CDR3 is CASSLGFGTSGATDTQYF. The CDR3 DNA reads as TGTGCCAGCAGCTTAGGGTTCGGGACTAGCGGGGCCACAGATACGCAGTATTTT.

This chain uses TRBV20-1 with TRBJ2-1; 14 bases are shared with TRBD2. The CDR3 has 19 amino acids. CDR1 is DFQATT and CDR2 is SNEGSKA in the germline V gene (reference sequence). J was trimmed by 4 bases and V by 1 base; bases with no gene match: 12. The CDR3 is CSARAPMTSGGARYNEQFF. The DNA of the CDR3 is TGCAGTGCTAGAGCCCCTATGACTAGCGGGGGGGCAAGGTACAATGAGCAGTTCTTC.